These 13 T cell receptor beta chains were sequenced from one sample in a study of T cell changes during pregnancy in multiple sclerosis (dated by TCRdb to the late 2010s). Libraries were constructed by the immunoSEQ multiplex PCR assay. TCRdb's version of the immuneACCESS table is confined to in-frame rearrangements and falls short of the full clone set. An unresolved V gene accounts for under half of the shortfall where checked; the remainder is of unknown origin. In this sample the table shows just under 50,000 clones, roughly 94% of which occur a single time. Clones ranked in the top ten supply approximately 0.31% of the sample. The material sequenced was CD4+ T cells from peripheral blood mononuclear cells, taken in the third trimester of pregnancy. All receptors come from a female donor with multiple sclerosis, enrolled in a pregnancy study.

The chain carries TRBV5-1 and TRBJ1-1; D is perhaps TRBD1 (5 bases). This CDR3 has 15 amino acids. Germline loops: CDR1 SGHRS, CDR2 YFSETQ. With 4 bases removed from V and 3 bases from J, the gap between germline ends came to 16 bases. CDR3 region: CASSGATKGDTEAFF. CDR3 in DNA: TGCGCCAGCAGCGGGGCCACGAAAGGGGACACTGAAGCTTTCTTT.

V gene TRBV28 combines with J gene TRBJ2-7, with D maybe TRBD2 (6 bases). V lost 4 bases to trimming and J lost 5 bases, with 21 bases between them. Germline-derived CDR1 and CDR2 are MDHEN and SYDVKM. The CDR3 length is 16 residues. DNA of the CDR3: TGTGCCAGCAGTTCAACCTGGGACTCCCTGGGAAACGAGCAGTACTTC. Amino acids: CASSSTWDSLGNEQYF.

The rearrangement uses TRBV10-3 and TRBJ2-7, with 7 bases that match TRBD1. The length of the CDR3 is 12 residues. The germline V gene has CDR1 ENHRY and CDR2 SYGVKD. Germline trimming cut 9 bases from V and 1 base from J; bases unmatched to any gene: 3. CDR3 coding DNA: TGTGCCATTCAGGGACAGTCCTACGAGCAGTACTTC. This gives the protein CAIQGQSYEQYF.

The V call is TRBV5-1, the J call TRBJ1-2, with 7 bases aligning to TRBD1. Germline lookup yields CDR1 SGHRS and CDR2 YFSETQ. V dropped 6 bases and J dropped 2; count of bases not matched to a gene: 4. The CDR3 is 13 amino acids. This chain's CDR3 is CASTPGQNYGYTF. The CDR3 DNA reads TGCGCCAGCACACCGGGACAGAACTATGGCTACACCTTC.

V gene TRBV29-1 combines with J gene TRBJ2-5, with TRBD2 as a possible D gene (6 bases). The CDR3 length is 16 residues. V lost 1 base and J lost 5, with 20 bases in between. The V gene's germline CDR1 is SQVTM and CDR2 ANQGSEA. The CDR3 DNA follows: TGCAGCGTTGAAGGTGTTCAGGGAGGAGGTTTGGAGACCCAGTACTTC. This encodes CSVEGVQGGGLETQYF.

The gene calls are TRBV7-3 and TRBJ2-2; a possible D gene is TRBD2 (5 bases). V was trimmed by 5 bases and J by 0 bases, leaving 10 bases between them. This CDR3 comprises 15 residues. Germline CDR1 and CDR2: SGHTA and FQGTGA. CDR3 region: CASSPQRPNTGELFF. In DNA form, the CDR3 reads TGTGCCAGCAGCCCACAGCGGCCGAACACCGGGGAGCTGTTTTTT. The entire variable domain, with the rest obtained from reference TRBV7-3 and TRBJ2-2, is as follows: GAGVSQTPSNKVTEKGKYVELRCDPISGHTALYWYRQSLGQGPEFLIYFQGTGAADDSGLPNDRFFAVRPEGSVSTLKIQRTERGDSAVYLCASSPQRPNTGELFFGEGSRLTVL.

This clone was seen just once. The chain links TRBV14 to TRBJ2-1; 14 bases are shared with TRBD2. V lost 4 bases to trimming and J lost 5 bases; unmatched junction nucleotides: 4. Germline CDR1 reads SGHDN; CDR2 reads FVKESK. This CDR3 has 16 residues. The CDR3 DNA reads TGTGCCAGCAGCCCGACTAGCGGGAGGGTGGACAATGAGCAGTTCTTC. This codes for CASSPTSGRVDNEQFF.

The chain uses TRBV6-4 and TRBJ1-2; TRBD1 matches at 7 bases. CDR3 length: 13 amino acids. CDR1 is MRHNA, CDR2 SNTAGT, per germline. J gave up 4 bases and V 5 bases, and 4 bases lay outside the gene matches. CDR3 region: CASSPGGTYGYTF. CDR3 nucleotides: TGTGCCAGCAGTCCAGGGGGGACCTATGGCTACACCTTC.

The V and J genes are TRBV19 and TRBJ1-5; D is unresolved. The germline V gene has CDR1 LNHDA and CDR2 SQIVND (reference sequence). V lost 7 bases and J lost 5, with 12 bases in between. This CDR3 has 13 residues. CDR3 coding DNA: TGTGCCAGTAACCCGACGGGGTATCAGCCCCAGCATTTT. This codes for CASNPTGYQPQHF.

The CDR3 here is CASSADRGNTEAFF. DNA for the CDR3: TGTGCCAGCAGCGCGGACAGGGGAAACACTGAAGCTTTCTTT. The chain combines TRBV5-8 with TRBJ1-1; 9 bases are shared with TRBD1. CDR3 size: 14 residues. Germline values: CDR1 SGHTS, CDR2 YDEGEE. Trimming cost V 4 bases and J 2 bases; bases outside gene matches: 3.

The chain is built from TRBV18 and TRBJ1-6, with D maybe TRBD1 (6 bases). V was pared by 2 bases and J by 4 bases, with 12 bases between. The germline V gene has CDR1 KGHSH and CDR2 LQKENI. The CDR3 spans 16 residues. The DNA for the CDR3 is TGTGCCAGCTCACCAGGTCAGGGGTCTTATAATTCACCCCTCCACTTT. Translated, it gives CASSPGQGSYNSPLHF.

V and J are TRBV9 and TRBJ2-3, with 8 bases that match TRBD1. With 4 bases clipped from V and 6 bases from J, the junction kept 7 bases outside the gene matches. The CDR3 extends over 14 amino acids. Germline CDR1 reads SGDLS; CDR2 reads YYNGEE. CDR3 in DNA: TGTGCCAGCAGCTCGACAGGGGTTTCGGATACGCAGTATTTT. It is translated as CASSSTGVSDTQYF.

The gene calls are TRBV2 and TRBJ2-1; 11 positions agree with TRBD2. The V and J ends lost 7 bases and 6 bases, in that order; junction bases with no gene match: 8. Germline CDR1 SNHLY, CDR2 FYNNEI. The CDR3 runs to 15 residues. For the CDR3, the DNA is TGTGCCAGCATCCTTAGCGGGAGGGGCTTCAATGAGCAGTTCTTC. Translating gives CASILSGRGFNEQFF. Drawing the rest from reference TRBV2 and TRBJ2-1, the complete variable domain is EPEVTQTPSHQVTQMGQEVILRCVPISNHLYFYWYRQILGQKVEFLVSFYNNEISEKSEIFDDQFSVERPDGSNFTLKIRSTKLEDSAMYFCASILSGRGFNEQFFGPGTRLTVL.